Listed below are T cell receptor beta chains from one sample, sequenced in a study of CD8+CD57+ T cells in acquired aplastic anemia. TCRdb called the reads again in MiXCR, with one record for every CDR3 protein. The repertoire holds under 200,000 distinct CDR3 sequences, 48% seen once, with about 2% in the top ten. Sequencing was carried out using sorted CD4+, CD8+, or CD8+CD57+ T cells (not recorded which) from PBMCs. These receptors were collected from a human donor with aplastic anemia. Both conserved end residues are part of each CDR3. D genes are given only for firm matches. A clone size is listed for some rows: how often the clone was seen (once, few, many), or a class if it is expanded.

j_call | v_call | clone_size | d_call | cdr3_nt | cdr3_aa
TRBJ1-6 | TRBV20-1 | many | NA | TGCAGTGCTAGAGCCTCGGCGAGATCACCCCTCCACTTT | CSARASARSPLHF
TRBJ1-1 | TRBV6-5 | many | NA | TGTGCCAGCAGTTACGGGCAGAACACTGAAGCTTTCTTT | CASSYGQNTEAFF
TRBJ2-1 | TRBV24-1 | few | TRBD1 | TGTGCCACCAGTGATCCGGACAGGTACAATGAGCAGTTCTTC | CATSDPDRYNEQFF
TRBJ1-1 | TRBV12-3/TRBV12-4 | NA | TRBD1 | TGTGCCAGCAGGGGACAGGACCCCACTGAAGCTTTCTTT | CASRGQDPTEAFF
TRBJ2-2 | TRBV29-1 | NA | TRBD1 | TGCAGCGTAAGGACAGGATCGAACACCGGGGAGCTGTTTTTT | CSVRTGSNTGELFF
TRBJ2-7 | TRBV18 | NA | TRBD2 | TGTGCCAGCTCACCAGGGCAGGTAGCGGGCCCCGAGCAGTACTTC | CASSPGQVAGPEQYF
TRBJ2-1 | TRBV7-8 | NA | NA | TGTGCCAGCAGCTCGACTGGGGAGAACCCCTACGAGCAGTTCTTC | CASSSTGENPYEQFF
TRBJ2-2 | TRBV9 | few | NA | TGTGCCAGCGGGGGGGCCGCCGGGGAGCTGTTTTTT | CASGGAAGELFF
TRBJ1-4 | TRBV25-1 | NA | TRBD1 | TGTGCCAGCAGTGAATATCCCGGGACAGGGGCTCATGAAAAACTGTTTTTT | CASSEYPGTGAHEKLFF
TRBJ1-6 | TRBV5-4 | NA | NA | TGTGCCAGCAGCTCAACGTCGAATTCACCCCTCCACTTT | CASSSTSNSPLHF
TRBJ1-3 | TRBV29-1 | many | NA | TGCAGCGCTTCGACGGGAATTTATTCTGGAAACACCATATATTTT | CSASTGIYSGNTIYF
TRBJ1-3 | TRBV7-8 | NA | NA | TGTGCCAGCAGCAAAGACAGCTACTCTGGAAACACCATATATTTT | CASSKDSYSGNTIYF
TRBJ1-6 | TRBV7-2 | NA | TRBD1 | TGTGCCAGCAGCTTAGTACCGGGACAGGGGGCACCCCTCCACTTT | CASSLVPGQGAPLHF
TRBJ2-7 | TRBV6-2/TRBV6-3 | NA | NA | TGTGCCAGCAGTACCGAGGCCAGGGGTCGGGACGAGCAGTACTTC | CASSTEARGRDEQYF